This T cell receptor beta chain was found in a study of blood T cell repertoires in COVID-19. TCRdb keeps only in-frame clones here, not all; method: immunoSEQ multiplex PCR. The sample has 250,000 to 350,000 clones, 85% seen once. Germline V gene sequence: CDR1 DFQATT, CDR2 SNEGSKA (reference sequence). CDR3 length: 13 amino acids. V shed 3 bases and J 7 bases; nucleotides not matched to a gene: 6. Sequenced material: PBMCs or T cells enriched from blood (not recorded which). The TCR originated in a woman between 50 and 59 years old who had recovered from COVID-19. This chain connects TRBV20-1 to TRBJ2-7; 10 nucleotides align to TRBD2. CDR3 DNA sequence: TGCAGTGCTAGTGGGAGCGGGAGGGCTGAGCAGTACTTC. This encodes CSASGSGRAEQYF.